These T cell receptor beta chains were read from a single sample in a study of cytomegalovirus exposure and HLA in healthy donors. Assay: immunoSEQ multiplex PCR; the TCRdb copy retains only in-frame clones and omits some. The sample has about 140,000 clones, roughly 88% seen once. Material for sequencing was PBMCs. The origin of the receptors is a woman in her forties in good health and CMV-seronegative. The CDR3 runs from the conserved cysteine through the conserved F or W. D genes are given only for firm matches. Size values are once, few and many counts, or a class for expanded clones, and some rows have none.

>-|-|TRBV10-1|TRBJ2-7
CASSEIASYEQYF
TGCGCCAGCAGTGAGATAGCCAGCTACGAGCAGTACTTC
>TRBD2|-|TRBV27|TRBJ2-5
CASSRTGTSGQETQYF
TGTGCCAGCAGTCGAACCGGGACTAGCGGACAAGAGACCCAGTACTTC
>-|-|TRBV10-3|TRBJ1-5
CATAANPSNQPQHF
TGTGCCACCGCAGCGAACCCTAGCAATCAGCCCCAGCATTTT
>TRBD2|-|TRBV28|TRBJ2-7
CASSALGLAGGLTYEQYF
TGTGCCAGCAGTGCTCTGGGACTAGCGGGAGGGCTTACCTACGAGCAGTACTTC
>TRBD2|-|TRBV4-2|TRBJ2-1
CASSSLANNEQFF
TGTGCCAGCAGCTCACTAGCGAACAATGAGCAGTTCTTC
>TRBD1|few|TRBV27|TRBJ2-3
CASSHPPGQGADTQYF
TGTGCCAGCAGCCACCCCCCGGGACAGGGCGCAGATACGCAGTATTTT
>-|-|TRBV29-1|TRBJ2-1
CSVELGSSYNEQFF
TGCAGCGTTGAGTTAGGGAGCTCCTACAATGAGCAGTTCTTC
>TRBD2|-|TRBV27|TRBJ2-1
CASTTLGLAGGKSYNEQFF
TGTGCCAGCACCACCCTGGGACTAGCGGGAGGGAAGTCCTACAATGAGCAGTTCTTC
>-|-|TRBV21-1|TRBJ2-3
CASSTGTDTQYF
TGTGCCAGCAGCACGGGCACAGATACGCAGTATTTT
>-|-|TRBV7-2|TRBJ2-7
CASSLVGGIGYEQYF
TGTGCCAGCAGCTTAGTAGGGGGTATAGGCTACGAGCAGTACTTC
>-|-|TRBV5-1|TRBJ2-7
CASSSPLGGSYEQYF
TGCGCCAGCAGCTCGCCTCTCGGGGGAAGCTACGAGCAGTACTTC
>-|-|TRBV18|TRBJ2-7
CASSPASGVYEQYF
TGTGCCAGCTCACCCGCGTCGGGGGTCTACGAGCAGTACTTC
>-|-|TRBV5-6|TRBJ2-3
CASSSLELAPKADTQYF
TGTGCCAGCAGCTCCCTTGAACTAGCCCCGAAGGCAGATACGCAGTATTTT
>-|once|TRBV11-3|TRBJ2-7
CASSSLNRAAYEQYF
TGTGCCAGCAGCTCGCTAAACAGGGCCGCCTACGAGCAGTACTTC
>TRBD1|few|TRBV28|TRBJ1-4
CASTWGAGGKLFF
TGTGCCAGCACCTGGGGGGCAGGGGGAAAACTGTTTTTT
>TRBD2|-|TRBV15|TRBJ2-7
CATSRGLAATEQYF
TGTGCCACCAGCAGAGGACTAGCTGCTACCGAGCAGTACTTC
>-|-|TRBV7-6|TRBJ1-1
CASSLDRLNTEAFF
TGTGCCAGCAGCTTAGACAGACTGAACACTGAAGCTTTCTTT
>-|-|TRBV21-1|TRBJ2-2
CASSKEWLAGERAGELFF
TGTGCCAGCAGCAAAGAGTGGCTAGCGGGAGAAAGGGCCGGGGAGCTGTTTTTT
>TRBD2|-|TRBV5-1|TRBJ2-7
CASSLSGGGGYEQYF
TGCGCCAGCAGCCTCTCGGGAGGGGGTGGGTACGAGCAGTACTTC
>-|-|TRBV6-5|TRBJ2-7
CASSYGGEQYF
TGTGCCAGCAGTTACGGAGGCGAGCAGTACTTC
>-|-|TRBV19|TRBJ2-7
CASSISTGSSYEQYF
TGTGCCAGTAGTATTTCGACGGGAAGCTCCTACGAGCAGTACTTC
>TRBD1|-|TRBV6-1|TRBJ1-2
CASSLTGGLNYGYTF
TGTGCCAGCAGCCTGACAGGGGGGCTTAACTATGGCTACACCTTC
>-|-|TRBV5-5|TRBJ2-7
CASSWAGSSSYEQYF
TGTGCCAGCAGCTGGGCGGGGTCCAGCTCCTACGAGCAGTACTTC
>TRBD2|-|TRBV5-4|TRBJ2-7
CASSLAGGAYEKYF
TGTGCCAGCAGCTTGGCGGGAGGGGCCTACGAGAAGTACTTC
>-|-|TRBV11-2|TRBJ1-3
CASSLDRLFGNTIYF
TGTGCCAGCAGCTTGGACAGATTGTTCGGAAACACCATATATTTT
>TRBD1|-|TRBV6-5|TRBJ1-1
CASSYSGQHTEAFF
TGTGCCAGCAGTTACTCGGGACAGCACACTGAAGCTTTCTTT
>-|-|TRBV7-9|TRBJ1-2
CSSSLGTFDGYTF
TGTTCCAGCAGCTTAGGGACATTCGATGGCTACACCTTC
>TRBD2|-|TRBV11-3|TRBJ2-7
CASSKGLAASYEQYF
TGTGCCAGCAGCAAAGGACTAGCGGCCTCCTACGAGCAGTACTTC
>TRBD1|-|TRBV7-8|TRBJ1-5
CASSFMDRFNQPQHF
TGTGCCAGCAGCTTTATGGACAGGTTCAATCAGCCCCAGCATTTT
>-|once|TRBV5-1|TRBJ2-7
CASSWDSTYEQYF
TGCGCCAGCAGCTGGGACTCAACCTACGAGCAGTACTTC
>-|-|TRBV6-5|TRBJ2-5
CASSGAGETQYF
TGTGCCAGCAGTGGAGCCGGAGAGACCCAGTACTTC
>-|-|TRBV4-2|TRBJ2-3
CASSQNSVVTDTQYF
TGTGCCAGCAGCCAAAATAGCGTCGTAACAGATACGCAGTATTTT
>TRBD1|-|TRBV28|TRBJ2-4
CASHRQGWNIQYF
TGTGCCAGCCACCGACAGGGATGGAACATTCAGTACTTC
>-|few|TRBV11-2|TRBJ1-3
CASSSGTPISGNTIYF
TGTGCCAGCAGCTCAGGAACACCAATCTCTGGAAACACCATATATTTT
>TRBD2|-|TRBV2|TRBJ2-3
CASEPGLAGDTQYF
TGTGCCAGCGAGCCGGGACTAGCAGGTGATACGCAGTATTTT
>-|-|TRBV10-2|TRBJ1-3
CASRVGGASGNTIYF
TGCGCCAGCAGAGTTGGGGGGGCCTCTGGAAACACCATATATTTT
>-|-|TRBV2|TRBJ1-5
CASSERGTRNQPQHF
TGTGCCAGCAGTGAAAGAGGGACACGCAATCAGCCCCAGCATTTT
>-|-|TRBV6-1|TRBJ2-1
CASSEVGARSFF
TGTGCCAGCAGTGAAGTTGGGGCCCGCTCTTTCTTC
>-|-|TRBV2|TRBJ1-3
CASRTGFSGNTIYF
TGTGCCAGCAGAACAGGGTTCTCTGGAAACACCATATATTTT
>-|-|TRBV30|TRBJ1-3
CAWALPLSGNTIYF
TGTGCCTGGGCCCTCCCGCTATCTGGAAACACCATATATTTT
>TRBD1|once|TRBV28|TRBJ1-5
CASRHPGQEDQPQHF
TGTGCCAGCAGGCATCCGGGACAGGAGGATCAGCCCCAGCATTTT
>-|-|TRBV6-1|TRBJ1-4
CASGTNTNEKLFF
TGTGCCAGCGGGACAAATACTAATGAAAAACTGTTTTTT
>-|-|TRBV7-9|TRBJ1-2
CASSLGELGYGYTF
TGTGCCAGCAGCTTAGGGGAGCTCGGCTATGGCTACACCTTC
>-|-|TRBV5-8|TRBJ2-3
CASSLASGQLPTDTQYF
TGTGCCAGCAGCTTGGCCTCCGGACAGCTGCCAACAGATACGCAGTATTTT
>TRBD2|-|TRBV11-3|TRBJ2-2
CASARSGNSIGELFF
TGTGCCAGCGCACGTAGCGGGAATAGTATCGGGGAGCTGTTTTTT
>-|-|TRBV7-9|TRBJ1-3
CASSLILVGQRSGNTIYF
TGTGCCAGCAGCTTAATACTTGTTGGACAACGCTCTGGAAACACCATATATTTT
>TRBD2|-|TRBV19|TRBJ2-7
CASSIGNGLAGPAEQYF
TGTGCCAGTAGTATAGGAAATGGACTAGCGGGGCCCGCCGAGCAGTACTTC
>-|-|TRBV5-4|TRBJ2-2
CASSPRDLNTGELFF
TGTGCCAGCAGCCCGAGGGACTTAAACACCGGGGAGCTGTTTTTT
>TRBD1|-|TRBV6-1|TRBJ1-6
CASSEGTGALPLHF
TGTGCCAGCAGTGAGGGGACAGGGGCGCTTCCCCTCCACTTT
>-|-|TRBV11-3|TRBJ2-7
CASSRVDYEQYF
TGTGCCAGCAGCCGGGTAGACTACGAGCAGTACTTC
>TRBD1|-|TRBV28|TRBJ2-5
CASRETGEETQYF
TGTGCCAGCAGAGAGACAGGGGAAGAGACCCAGTACTTC
>-|-|TRBV28|TRBJ1-1
CASNRDPTNTEAFF
TGTGCCAGTAACAGGGATCCTACGAACACTGAAGCTTTCTTT
>TRBD2|-|TRBV27|TRBJ2-1
CASSLSVLGLASAEQFF
TGTGCCAGCAGTTTATCGGTCCTCGGACTAGCCTCGGCTGAGCAGTTCTTC